A selection of T cell receptor beta chains follows, all from one sample in a study of type 1 and type 2 diabetes patients. TCRdb re-called the multiplex PCR reads with MiXCR, one entry per CDR3 protein. The sample lists some 250,000 distinct CDR3 sequences; roughly 48% were seen once. Input material: peripheral blood mononuclear cells (PBMCs). The receptors stem from a man aged 18 to 29 with type 2 diabetes. The CDR3 runs from the conserved cysteine through the conserved F or W. The order of the fields is clone size, V gene, J gene, D gene, CDR3 protein, CDR3 DNA. The D gene is left open where the match is weak. Clone size, where shown, is once, few, many, or a class for clones that have expanded.

NA,TRBV7-6,TRBJ1-5,NA,CASSQNEADQPQHF,TGTGCCAGCAGCCAGAACGAGGCGGATCAGCCCCAGCATTTT
few,TRBV7-3,TRBJ2-3,NA,CASSLVGRESTDTQYF,TGTGCCAGCAGCTTAGTGGGGCGGGAAAGCACAGATACGCAGTATTTT
NA,TRBV6-5,TRBJ1-6,TRBD1,CASRHRDRGLLDSPLHF,TGTGCCAGCAGACACCGGGACAGGGGCCTGCTAGATTCACCCCTCCACTTT
NA,TRBV6-2/TRBV6-3,TRBJ2-1,NA,CASSSYHEQFF,TGTGCCAGCAGTTCGTACCATGAGCAGTTCTTC
NA,TRBV6-2/TRBV6-3,TRBJ2-1,NA,CASSYLQSDNEQFF,TGTGCCAGCAGTTATCTCCAGTCCGACAATGAGCAGTTCTTC
many,TRBV10-1,TRBJ2-7,NA,CASSDGGPPYEQYF,TGCGCCAGCAGTGATGGCGGACCTCCCTACGAGCAGTACTTC
NA,TRBV30,TRBJ2-3,TRBD2,CACTSGRRTDTQYF,TGTGCCTGTACTAGCGGGAGGCGCACAGATACGCAGTATTTT
NA,TRBV10-2,TRBJ2-2,TRBD2,CASRRERGGELFF,TGCGCCAGCAGGCGGGAGAGAGGCGGGGAGCTGTTTTTT
NA,TRBV4-1,TRBJ2-2,TRBD1,CASSGLRDRGTGELFF,TGCGCCAGCAGCGGGCTCCGGGACAGGGGCACCGGGGAGCTGTTTTTT
NA,TRBV7-3,TRBJ2-5,TRBD2,CASSFPTGLAGVETQYF,TGTGCCAGCAGCTTCCCCACGGGACTAGCGGGGGTAGAGACCCAGTACTTC
NA,TRBV27,TRBJ2-7,NA,CASSRQWGPYEQYF,TGTGCCAGCAGCCGCCAGTGGGGGCCTTACGAGCAGTACTTC
NA,TRBV20-1,TRBJ2-2,NA,CSATSRGGTGELFF,TGCAGTGCTACGTCGAGGGGAGGTACCGGGGAGCTGTTTTTT
NA,TRBV6-2/TRBV6-3,TRBJ2-1,TRBD2,CASSPLAGGDNEQFF,TGTGCCAGCAGCCCCCTAGCGGGAGGGGACAATGAGCAGTTCTTC
few,TRBV6-5,TRBJ2-5,TRBD2,CASSYGAGGGETQYF,TGTGCCAGCAGTTATGGAGCGGGAGGCGGAGAGACCCAGTACTTC
few,TRBV20-1,TRBJ2-5,TRBD1,CSARSFRTGVRETQYF,TGCAGTGCTAGGTCGTTTAGGACAGGGGTTCGTGAGACCCAGTACTTC
NA,TRBV6-6,TRBJ2-7,NA,CASKERPQPTYEQYF,TGTGCCAGCAAAGAGCGACCCCAGCCGACCTACGAGCAGTACTTC
many,TRBV7-6,TRBJ2-1,TRBD2,CASSWSGGRAAGEQFF,TGTGCCAGCAGCTGGAGTGGCGGGAGGGCCGCGGGTGAGCAGTTCTTC
NA,TRBV20-1,TRBJ2-3,NA,CSASPGSRDTQYF,TGCAGTGCTAGTCCCGGATCCCGAGATACGCAGTATTTT
few,TRBV6-2/TRBV6-3,TRBJ2-1,TRBD1,CASRPGQGRYNEQFF,TGTGCCAGCAGACCCGGACAGGGACGATACAATGAGCAGTTCTTC
many,TRBV10-3,TRBJ1-2,NA,CAISEGWKTYGYTF,TGTGCCATCAGTGAGGGCTGGAAGACCTATGGCTACACCTTC
NA,TRBV6-2/TRBV6-3,TRBJ2-7,NA,CASSYSREGFYEQYF,TGTGCCAGCAGTTACTCGAGGGAAGGGTTCTACGAGCAGTACTTC
NA,TRBV19,TRBJ2-1,NA,CASKDGSYNEQFF,TGTGCCAGTAAGGACGGTTCCTACAATGAGCAGTTCTTC